The 27 T cell receptor beta chains below were found in one sample sequenced in a study of T cells after yellow fever vaccination. From the 5' RACE reads, TCRdb called clonotypes with MiXCR, one entry per CDR3 protein. This repertoire shows under 200,000 distinct CDR3 sequences, approximately 10% found once; its top ten account for less than 40%. The starting material was CD8+ T cells sorted from PBMCs, obtained 15 days after the yellow fever booster vaccination. These receptors were obtained from a man aged 18-30 years who received the YFV17D yellow fever vaccine.

This clonotype was detected a few times. The rearrangement uses TRBV25-1 and TRBJ1-5, with 7 bases matching TRBD1. Germline CDR1 is MGHDK and CDR2 is SYGVNS. After removal of 1 base from V and 5 bases from J, the junction contained 20 bases not matched to a gene. The CDR3 contains 20 residues. This CDR3 is CASSEWKGAGYGEQDQPQHF. CDR3 DNA sequence: TGTGCCAGCAGTGAATGGAAGGGGGCCGGGTATGGAGAGCAGGATCAGCCCCAGCATTTT.

This clonotype was recorded a few times. This chain connects TRBV7-9 to TRBJ2-5, with TRBD2 matching 8 bases. Germline assignment: CDR1 SEHNR and CDR2 FQNEAQ (reference sequence). The CDR3 sequence is 13 residues long. Unmatched junction bases numbered 7, after V lost 10 bases and J lost 3 bases. DNA for the CDR3: TGTGCCACCTCGATTAGCGGGGAAGAGACCCAGTACTTC. Translating it yields CATSISGEETQYF.

This clonotype was recorded a few times. V and J are TRBV4-1 and TRBJ2-7; D is unclear. Germline V gene data show CDR1 as MGHRA and CDR2 as YSYEKL. Between the trimmed V and J ends, which lost 0 bases and 3 bases, there was a span of 12 bases. This CDR3 region has 15 residues. CDR3 sequence (DNA): TGCGCCAGCAGCCAAGAATCGGTGGCCGTCTACGAGCAGTACTTC. It translates to CASSQESVAVYEQYF.

Many counts were recorded for this clonotype. Here the CDR3 reads CASSFAGNYNEQFF. The CDR3 bases are TGCGCCAGCAGCTTCGCAGGGAACTACAATGAGCAGTTCTTC. The chain uses TRBV5-1 and TRBJ2-1; the D gene is possibly TRBD1 (5 bases). CDR3 length: 14 amino acids. Trimming shortened V by 2 bases and J by 3 bases, and 9 bases separated the two germline ends. Germline CDR1 SGHRS, CDR2 YFSETQ.

The CDR3 nucleotides read TGTGCCAGTAGTATCGGCAACCCGAACACTGAAGCTTTCTTT. Its protein product is CASSIGNPNTEAFF. This chain joins TRBV19 and TRBJ1-1; unclear D gene. Germline CDR1 is LNHDA and CDR2 is SQIVND (reference sequence). The CDR3 extends over 14 amino acids. V lost 3 bases and J lost 1, with 9 bases in between. The complete variable domain, with remaining parts taken from reference TRBV19 and TRBJ1-1, reads DGGITQSPKYLFRKEGQNVTLSCEQNLNHDAMYWYRQDPGQGLRLIYYSQIVNDFQKGDIAEGYSVSREKKESFPLTVTSAQKNPTAFYLCASSIGNPNTEAFFGQGTRLTVV.

V is TRBV27 and J is TRBJ1-1; a possible D gene is TRBD1 (5 bases). Germline-derived CDR1 and CDR2 are MNHEY and SMNVEV (reference sequence). The CDR3 runs 14 residues. With 3 bases removed from V and 3 bases from J, the gap between germline ends came to 11 bases. The CDR3 is CASSFVGTDTEAFF. The CDR3 nucleotides read TGTGCCAGCAGTTTTGTAGGGACCGACACTGAAGCTTTCTTT.

This clonotype has ten or more counts. The chain recombines TRBV13 with TRBJ2-7, with 7 bases lining up with TRBD1. The CDR3 spans 13 residues. CDR1 is PRHDT, CDR2 FYEKMQ, per germline (reference sequence). The V segment lost 1 base and the J segment 6 bases; nucleotides outside the gene matches: 3. The CDR3 DNA sequence: TGTGCCAGCAGCTTAGAAGGGGGCGTCGAGCAGTACTTC. Protein product: CASSLEGGVEQYF.

This clonotype was observed a few times. The rearrangement joins TRBV4-1 to TRBJ1-2, with 8 bases fitting TRBD1. With V trimmed by 3 bases and J by 2 bases, 20 bases remained unmatched. This CDR3 region has 20 residues. Germline V CDR1 and CDR2: MGHRA, YSYEKL. The CDR3 DNA sequence: TGCGCCAGCAGCCAGTTCGTCACCGGGACAGGAATTCATATCAACTATGGCTACACCTTC. Translation gives CASSQFVTGTGIHINYGYTF.

The gene calls are TRBV15 and TRBJ2-1; D is uncertain. This CDR3 has 12 residues. Trimming pared 5 bases from V and 6 bases from J, leaving 8 bases between. Germline V gene data show CDR1 as LNHNV and CDR2 as YYDKDF (reference sequence). CDR3: CATSGSPNEQFF. The CDR3 DNA reads as TGTGCCACCAGCGGCAGTCCCAATGAGCAGTTCTTC.

This clonotype was seen a handful of times. The gene calls are TRBV27 and TRBJ2-5; 7 positions match TRBD2. CDR3 length: 15 amino acids. The germline V gene encodes CDR1 MNHEY and CDR2 SMNVEV (reference sequence). Unmatched junction bases numbered 9, after V lost 5 bases and J lost 3 bases. The CDR3 DNA is TGTGCCAGCAGTAAAAATAGTGGACTAGAAGAGACCCAGTACTTC. Residues: CASSKNSGLEETQYF.

The chain carries TRBV5-1 and TRBJ2-2; the match to TRBD2 covers 12 bases. The CDR3 is 17 residues long. The germline V gene has CDR1 SGHRS and CDR2 YFSETQ. J was trimmed by 3 bases and V by 4 bases; bases with no gene match: 7. CDR3 region: CASSLPSGGADTGELFF. The DNA for the CDR3 is TGCGCCAGCAGCCTACCTAGCGGGGGGGCCGACACCGGGGAGCTGTTTTTT.

This clonotype was recorded a few times. The CDR3 region is CASRQGGEQFF. CDR3 bases: TGTGCCAGCAGGCAGGGTGGTGAGCAGTTCTTC. The V gene is TRBV11-2, the J gene TRBJ2-1; the D gene is possibly TRBD1 (5 bases). Germline-derived CDR1 and CDR2 are SGHAT and FQNNGV. The CDR3 runs 11 residues. V was trimmed by 6 bases and J by 9 bases, leaving 9 bases between them. Complete variable domain (other parts from reference TRBV11-2 and TRBJ2-1): EAGVAQSPRYKIIEKRQSVAFWCNPISGHATLYWYQQILGQGPKLLIQFQNNGVVDDSQLPKDRFSAERLKGVDSTLKIQPAKLEDSAVYLCASRQGGEQFFGPGTRLTVL.

This clonotype was detected only a few times. The chain couples TRBV5-1 to TRBJ2-2, with D possibly being TRBD2 (5 bases). Germline loops: CDR1 SGHRS, CDR2 YFSETQ. V was trimmed by 5 bases and J by 7 bases, leaving 18 bases between them. CDR3 length: 15 amino acids. The CDR3 region is CASRMAGSQVGELFF. The CDR3 nucleotides are TGCGCCAGCAGAATGGCGGGCTCCCAAGTCGGGGAGCTGTTTTTT.

The chain combines TRBV12-3 or TRBV12-4 with TRBJ1-2; no definite D call. Trimming took off 3 bases at V and 0 bases at J, with 8 bases between the two ends. The CDR3 consists of 14 residues. This CDR3 is CASSFGPTNYGYTF. The CDR3 coding sequence is TGTGCCAGCAGTTTTGGTCCGACTAACTATGGCTACACCTTC.

This clonotype was detected only a few times. As DNA, the CDR3 is TGTGCCAGCTCACCATCCAGTGGGCCCTACGAGCAGTACGTC. Its protein is CASSPSSGPYEQYV. The chain has TRBV18 and TRBJ2-7, with unresolved D. The CDR3 totals 14 residues. Germline V gene sequence: CDR1 KGHSH, CDR2 LQKENI. Trimming shortened V by 2 bases and J by 2 bases, and 10 bases separated the two germline ends.

The V and J genes are TRBV5-1 and TRBJ2-4; D could derive from TRBD1 or TRBD2 (6 bases each). The CDR3 runs to 14 residues. V was shortened by 0 bases and J by 8 bases, with 12 bases between the two germline ends. Per the germline V gene, CDR1 is SGHRS and CDR2 is YFSETQ. The CDR3 region is CASSLEAGEDIQYF. For the CDR3, the DNA is TGCGCCAGCAGCTTGGAGGCAGGGGAGGACATTCAGTACTTC.

This clonotype was found a few times. This chain connects TRBV5-6 to TRBJ2-5; tentative D call: TRBD2 (6 bases). V was shortened by 4 bases and J by 2 bases, with 21 bases between the two germline ends. This CDR3 has 17 amino acids. Germline CDR1 is SGHDT and CDR2 is YYEEEE. The CDR3 DNA is TGTGCCAGCAGCGCGGGCCGGGACCCGGAGGGTCAAGAGACCCAGTACTTC. It specifies CASSAGRDPEGQETQYF.

This clonotype was counted a few times. V and J are TRBV12-3 or TRBV12-4 and TRBJ2-2; possible D gene TRBD2, 6 bases. Trimming removed 6 bases at V and 2 bases at J, with 13 bases between. The CDR3 extends over 15 amino acids. The CDR3 DNA follows: TGTGCCAGCAGCAAGACTAGGATAAACACCGGGGAGCTGTTTTTT. Its protein product is CASSKTRINTGELFF.

V gene TRBV12-3 or TRBV12-4 combines with J gene TRBJ1-2; no reliable D call. The CDR3 consists of 13 residues. Trimming took 2 bases from V and 1 from J, leaving 5 bases between them. Here the CDR3 reads CASSLSLNYGYTF. The CDR3, as DNA: TGTGCCAGCAGTTTAAGTCTTAACTATGGCTACACCTTC.

This clonotype came up a few times. V and J are TRBV6-6 and TRBJ2-1, with D maybe TRBD1 (7 bases). V lost 2 bases and J lost 4, with 15 bases in between. There are 16 residues in the CDR3. CDR1 and CDR2 (germline): MNHNY, SVGAGI (reference sequence). CDR3 protein: CASSYSARGRYNEQFF. The CDR3 coding sequence is TGTGCCAGCAGTTACAGTGCCAGGGGGAGGTACAATGAGCAGTTCTTC.

This clonotype was seen only a few times. The genes are TRBV12-3 or TRBV12-4 and TRBJ2-6; TRBD2 agrees at 7 bases. Trimming at V came to 11 bases and at J to 2 bases, leaving 6 bases not matched to a gene. The CDR3 sequence is 14 residues long. The DNA for the CDR3 is TGTGCCGCCGCCCGGGAGGCTGGGGCCAACGTCCTGACTTTC. Amino acids: CAAAREAGANVLTF.

The chain couples TRBV27 to TRBJ2-1; 9 bases match TRBD2. Per germline, CDR1 MNHEY and CDR2 SMNVEV (reference sequence). This CDR3 has 16 amino acids. J lost 0 bases, V lost 6 bases, and 6 bases had no gene match. CDR3 in amino acids: CASRTGGGGSYNEQFF. The CDR3 DNA sequence: TGTGCCAGCAGGACCGGCGGGGGGGGCTCCTACAATGAGCAGTTCTTC.

This chain links TRBV28 with TRBJ2-7; 12 nucleotides line up with TRBD2. CDR3 length equals 15 residues. CDR1 is MDHEN, CDR2 SYDVKM, per germline. V was clipped by 4 bases and J by 6 bases; unmatched bases: 7. CDR3: CASSWALAGGSEQYV. In DNA form, the CDR3 reads TGTGCCAGCAGTTGGGCACTAGCGGGGGGCTCCGAGCAGTACGTC.

This clonotype was recorded a few times. The J gene is TRBJ1-4, the V gene TRBV7-9; D is uncertain. CDR1 is SEHNR and CDR2 is FQNEAQ in the germline V gene (reference sequence). The CDR3 runs 15 residues. With 6 bases removed from V and 0 bases from J, the gap between germline ends came to 11 bases. The CDR3 spells CASSFAPATNEKLFF. The CDR3 DNA follows: TGTGCCAGCAGTTTTGCCCCTGCAACTAATGAAAAACTGTTTTTT.

This sequence joins TRBV10-3 and TRBJ1-5; no clear D. The CDR3 is made up of 13 amino acids. CDR1 is ENHRY, CDR2 SYGVKD, per germline. Trimming cost V 3 bases and J 6 bases, with 9 bases left between them. CDR3 coding DNA: TGTGCCATCAGTGAAGCGAGTGCTCAGCCCCAGCATTTT. Translated: CAISEASAQPQHF.

V and J are TRBV19 and TRBJ1-5; D remains ambiguous. Looked up from germline, CDR1 is LNHDA and CDR2 is SQIVND (reference sequence). This CDR3 contains 13 residues. Deletions cut 9 bases from V and 1 base from J, with 10 bases between. The DNA of the CDR3 is TGTGCCAGCCGCTTCGGGAGCAATCAGCCCCAGCATTTT. Amino acid sequence: CASRFGSNQPQHF.

CDR3 region: CASSSPGTGAGEQYF. CDR3 bases: TGTGCCAGCAGCTCCCCGGGGACAGGAGCCGGCGAGCAGTACTTC. The rearrangement uses TRBV7-9 and TRBJ2-7; 8 bases match TRBD1. V shed 4 bases and J 6 bases; nucleotides not matched to a gene: 11. The CDR3 consists of 15 residues. Germline assignment: CDR1 SEHNR and CDR2 FQNEAQ (reference sequence).